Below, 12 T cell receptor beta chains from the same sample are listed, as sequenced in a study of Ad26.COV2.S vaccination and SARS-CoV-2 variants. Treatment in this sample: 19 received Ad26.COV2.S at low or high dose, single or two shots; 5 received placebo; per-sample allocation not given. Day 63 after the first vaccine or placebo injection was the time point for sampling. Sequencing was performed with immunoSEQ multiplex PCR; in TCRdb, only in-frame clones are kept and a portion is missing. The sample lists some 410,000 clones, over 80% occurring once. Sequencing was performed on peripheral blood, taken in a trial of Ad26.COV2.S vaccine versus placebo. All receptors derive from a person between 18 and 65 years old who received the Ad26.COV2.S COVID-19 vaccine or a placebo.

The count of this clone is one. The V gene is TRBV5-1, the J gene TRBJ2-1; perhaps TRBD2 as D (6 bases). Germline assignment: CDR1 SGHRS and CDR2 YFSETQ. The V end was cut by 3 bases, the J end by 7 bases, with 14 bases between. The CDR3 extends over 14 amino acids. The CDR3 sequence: CASSWRVGGNEQFF. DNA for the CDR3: TGCGCCAGCAGCTGGCGGGTCGGGGGAAATGAGCAGTTCTTC. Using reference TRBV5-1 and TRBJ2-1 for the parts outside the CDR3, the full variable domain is KAGVTQTPRYLIKTRGQQVTLSCSPISGHRSVSWYQQTPGQGLQFLFEYFSETQRNKGNFPGRFSGRQFSNSRSEMNVSTLELGDSALYLCASSWRVGGNEQFFGPGTRLTVL.

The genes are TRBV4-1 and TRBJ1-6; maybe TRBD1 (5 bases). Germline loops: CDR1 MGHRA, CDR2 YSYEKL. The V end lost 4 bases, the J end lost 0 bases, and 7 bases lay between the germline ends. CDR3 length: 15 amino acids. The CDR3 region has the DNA TGCGCCAGCAGCCGCGACAGCTCCTATAATTCACCCCTCCACTTT. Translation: CASSRDSSYNSPLHF.

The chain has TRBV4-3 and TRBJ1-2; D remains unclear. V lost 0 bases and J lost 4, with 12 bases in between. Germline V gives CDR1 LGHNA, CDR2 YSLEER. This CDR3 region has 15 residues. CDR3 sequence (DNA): TGCGCCAGCAGCCAAGATACCATACGGGCCTATGGCTACACCTTC. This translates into CASSQDTIRAYGYTF.

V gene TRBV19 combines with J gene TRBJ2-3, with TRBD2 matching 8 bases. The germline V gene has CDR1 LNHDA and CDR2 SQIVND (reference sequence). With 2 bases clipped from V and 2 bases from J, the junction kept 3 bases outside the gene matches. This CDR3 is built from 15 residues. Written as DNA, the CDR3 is TGTGCCAGTAGTATAAGAGCGGGGGTCACAGATACGCAGTATTTT. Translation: CASSIRAGVTDTQYF.

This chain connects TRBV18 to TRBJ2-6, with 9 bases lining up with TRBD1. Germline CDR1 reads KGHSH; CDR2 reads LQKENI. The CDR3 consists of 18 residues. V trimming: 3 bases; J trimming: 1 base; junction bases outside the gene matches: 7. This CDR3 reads CASSPRQGERSGANVLTF. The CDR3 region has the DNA TGTGCCAGCTCACCCCGACAGGGGGAACGGTCTGGGGCCAACGTCCTGACTTTC.

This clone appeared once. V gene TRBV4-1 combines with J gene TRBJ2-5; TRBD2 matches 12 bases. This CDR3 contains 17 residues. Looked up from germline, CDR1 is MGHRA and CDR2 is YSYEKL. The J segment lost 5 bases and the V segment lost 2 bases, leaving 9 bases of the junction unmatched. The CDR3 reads CASSQSASGGAGETQYF. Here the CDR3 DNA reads TGCGCCAGCAGCCAATCCGCTAGCGGGGGGGCCGGGGAGACCCAGTACTTC.

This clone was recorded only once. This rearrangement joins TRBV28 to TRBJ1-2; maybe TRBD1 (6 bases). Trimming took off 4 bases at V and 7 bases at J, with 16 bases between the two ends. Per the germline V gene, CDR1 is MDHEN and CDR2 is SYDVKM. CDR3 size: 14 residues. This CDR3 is CASSSLQGLGGYTF. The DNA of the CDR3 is TGTGCCAGCAGTTCGCTACAGGGTTTAGGTGGCTACACCTTC.

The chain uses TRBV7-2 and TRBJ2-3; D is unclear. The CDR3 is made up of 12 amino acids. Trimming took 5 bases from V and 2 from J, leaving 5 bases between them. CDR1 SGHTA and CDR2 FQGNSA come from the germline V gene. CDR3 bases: TGTGCCAGCAGCCACGACACAGATACGCAGTATTTT. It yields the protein CASSHDTDTQYF.

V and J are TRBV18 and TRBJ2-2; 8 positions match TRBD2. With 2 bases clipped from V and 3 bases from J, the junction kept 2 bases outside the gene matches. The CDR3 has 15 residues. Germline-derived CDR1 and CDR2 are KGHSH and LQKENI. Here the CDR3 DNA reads TGTGCCAGCTCACCAACGCGGGGGGACACCGGGGAGCTGTTTTTT. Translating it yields CASSPTRGDTGELFF.

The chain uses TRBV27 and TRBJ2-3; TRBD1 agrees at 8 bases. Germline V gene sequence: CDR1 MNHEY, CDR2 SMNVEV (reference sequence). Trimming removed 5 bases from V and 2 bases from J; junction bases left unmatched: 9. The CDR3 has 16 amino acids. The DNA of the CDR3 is TGTGCCAGCAGTCCGGACCAGACAGGGGCCACAGATACGCAGTATTTT. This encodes CASSPDQTGATDTQYF.

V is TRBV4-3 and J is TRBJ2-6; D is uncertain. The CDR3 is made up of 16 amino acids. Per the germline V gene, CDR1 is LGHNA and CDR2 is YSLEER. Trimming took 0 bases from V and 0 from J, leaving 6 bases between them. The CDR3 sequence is CASSQESGSGANVLTF. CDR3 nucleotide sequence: TGCGCCAGCAGCCAAGAGTCCGGCTCTGGGGCCAACGTCCTGACTTTC.

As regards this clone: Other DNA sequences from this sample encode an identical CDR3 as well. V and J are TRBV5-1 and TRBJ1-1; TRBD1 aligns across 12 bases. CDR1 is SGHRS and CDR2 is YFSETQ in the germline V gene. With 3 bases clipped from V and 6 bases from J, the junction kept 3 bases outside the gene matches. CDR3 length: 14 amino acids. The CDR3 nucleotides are TGCGCCAGCAGCTGGGGACAGGGGGCTTCTGAAGCTTTCTTT. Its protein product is CASSWGQGASEAFF.